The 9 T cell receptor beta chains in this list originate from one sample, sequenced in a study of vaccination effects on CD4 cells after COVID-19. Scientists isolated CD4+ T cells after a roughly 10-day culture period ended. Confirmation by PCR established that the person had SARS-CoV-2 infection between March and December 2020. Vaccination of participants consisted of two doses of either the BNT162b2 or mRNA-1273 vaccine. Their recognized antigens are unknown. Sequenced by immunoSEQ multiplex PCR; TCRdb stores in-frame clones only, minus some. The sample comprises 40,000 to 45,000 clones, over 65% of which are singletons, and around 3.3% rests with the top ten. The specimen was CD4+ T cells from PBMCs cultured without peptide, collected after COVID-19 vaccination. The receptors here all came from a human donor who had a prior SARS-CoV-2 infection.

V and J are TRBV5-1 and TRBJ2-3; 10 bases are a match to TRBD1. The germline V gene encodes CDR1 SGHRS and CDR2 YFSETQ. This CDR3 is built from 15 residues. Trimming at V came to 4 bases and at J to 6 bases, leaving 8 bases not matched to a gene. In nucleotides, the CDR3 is TGCGCCAGCAGCAAGGCACCGGGACAGGGGGATACGCAGTATTTT. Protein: CASSKAPGQGDTQYF. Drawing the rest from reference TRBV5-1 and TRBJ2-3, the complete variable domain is KAGVTQTPRYLIKTRGQQVTLSCSPISGHRSVSWYQQTPGQGLQFLFEYFSETQRNKGNFPGRFSGRQFSNSRSEMNVSTLELGDSALYLCASSKAPGQGDTQYFGPGTRLTVL.

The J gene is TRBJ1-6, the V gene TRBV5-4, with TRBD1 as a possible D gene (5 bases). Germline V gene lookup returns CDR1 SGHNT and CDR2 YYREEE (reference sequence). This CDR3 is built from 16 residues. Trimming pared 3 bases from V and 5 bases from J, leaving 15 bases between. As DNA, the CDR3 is TGTGCCAGCAGCTCTCCAGGGACCGGACATAATTCACCCCTCCACTTT. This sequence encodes CASSSPGTGHNSPLHF.

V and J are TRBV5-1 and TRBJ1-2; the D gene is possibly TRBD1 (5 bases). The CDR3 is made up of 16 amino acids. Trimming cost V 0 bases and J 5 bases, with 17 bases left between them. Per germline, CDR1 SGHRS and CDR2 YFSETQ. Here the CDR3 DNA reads TGCGCCAGCAGCTTGGATGGAGGGGATCGTTGGTATGGCTACACCTTC. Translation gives CASSLDGGDRWYGYTF. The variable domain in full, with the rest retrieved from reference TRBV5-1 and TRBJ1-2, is KAGVTQTPRYLIKTRGQQVTLSCSPISGHRSVSWYQQTPGQGLQFLFEYFSETQRNKGNFPGRFSGRQFSNSRSEMNVSTLELGDSALYLCASSLDGGDRWYGYTFGSGTRLTVV.

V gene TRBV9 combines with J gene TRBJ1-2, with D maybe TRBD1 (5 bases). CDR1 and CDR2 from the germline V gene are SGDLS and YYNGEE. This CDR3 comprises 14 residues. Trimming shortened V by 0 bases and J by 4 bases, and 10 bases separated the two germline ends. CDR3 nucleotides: TGTGCCAGCAGCGTAGTGGAGGGGATCTATGGCTACACCTTC. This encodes CASSVVEGIYGYTF.

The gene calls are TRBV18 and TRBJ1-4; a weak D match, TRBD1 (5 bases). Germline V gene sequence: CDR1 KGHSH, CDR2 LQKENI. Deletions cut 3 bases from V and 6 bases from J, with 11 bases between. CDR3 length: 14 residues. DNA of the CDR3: TGTGCCAGCTCACCCGGCAGGGTTGATGAAAAACTGTTTTTT. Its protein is CASSPGRVDEKLFF. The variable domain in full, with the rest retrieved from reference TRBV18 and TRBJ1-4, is NAGVMQNPRHLVRRRGQEARLRCSPMKGHSHVYWYRQLPEEGLKFMVYLQKENIIDESGMPKERFSAEFPKEGPSILRIQQVVRGDSAAYFCASSPGRVDEKLFFGSGTQLSVL.

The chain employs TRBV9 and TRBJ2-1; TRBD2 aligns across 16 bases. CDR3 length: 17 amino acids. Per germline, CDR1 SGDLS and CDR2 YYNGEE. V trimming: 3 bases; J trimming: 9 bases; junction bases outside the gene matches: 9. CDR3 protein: CASSGRGGLAGGGEQFF. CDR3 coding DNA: TGTGCCAGCAGCGGAAGAGGGGGACTAGCGGGAGGGGGTGAGCAGTTCTTC.

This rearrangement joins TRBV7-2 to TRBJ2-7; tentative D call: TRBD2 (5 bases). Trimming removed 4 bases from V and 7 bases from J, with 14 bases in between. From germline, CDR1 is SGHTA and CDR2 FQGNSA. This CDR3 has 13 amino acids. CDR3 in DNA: TGTGCCAGCAGCTCCGACCGACGGAGGGAGCAGTACTTC. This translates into CASSSDRRREQYF.

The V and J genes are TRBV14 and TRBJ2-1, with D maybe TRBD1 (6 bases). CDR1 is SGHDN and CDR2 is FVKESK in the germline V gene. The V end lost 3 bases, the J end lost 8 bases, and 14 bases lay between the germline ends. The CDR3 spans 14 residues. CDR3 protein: CASSHKWQGHEQFF. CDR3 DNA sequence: TGTGCCAGCAGCCACAAGTGGCAGGGGCATGAGCAGTTCTTC.

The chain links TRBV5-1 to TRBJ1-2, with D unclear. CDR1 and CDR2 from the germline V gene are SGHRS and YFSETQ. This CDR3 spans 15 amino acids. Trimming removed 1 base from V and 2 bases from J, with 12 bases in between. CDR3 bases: TGCGCCAGCAGCTTGTTCTTGTTCGGGAACTATGGCTACACCTTC. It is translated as CASSLFLFGNYGYTF. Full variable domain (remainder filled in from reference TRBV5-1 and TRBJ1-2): KAGVTQTPRYLIKTRGQQVTLSCSPISGHRSVSWYQQTPGQGLQFLFEYFSETQRNKGNFPGRFSGRQFSNSRSEMNVSTLELGDSALYLCASSLFLFGNYGYTFGSGTRLTVV.